Below are 8 T cell receptor beta chains sequenced from a single sample in a study of graft-versus-host responses after intestinal transplantation (dated by TCRdb to about 2021). Their cognate antigens are unknown. The sample's time point label, in plain terms: cells obtained before transplantation from donor or recipient. Receptor libraries were prepared by the immunoSEQ multiplex PCR assay. TCRdb provides this immuneACCESS table in a form limited to in-frame rearrangements. Some clones are lacking; in checked studies, under half of them reflect an unresolved V gene, and why the rest are absent is not known. This sample is represented by roughly 81,000 clones; roughly 80% of them were singletons. Approximately 0.78% of the sample is held by the ten biggest clonotypes. Sequenced here: unstimulated CD4+ T cells sorted from spleen or lymph node cells, sampled before intestinal transplant. The receptors stem from a human donor who received an intestinal transplant.

The chain is built from TRBV28 and TRBJ1-3; 8 bases agree with TRBD1. The CDR3 extends over 16 amino acids. CDR1 MDHEN and CDR2 SYDVKM come from the germline V gene. The ends lost 4 bases at V and 3 bases at J; junction bases unmatched: 8. CDR3 in amino acids: CASSSPGQAYGNTIYF. The CDR3 DNA is TGTGCCAGCAGTTCACCGGGACAGGCATATGGAAACACCATATATTTT.

The chain is built from TRBV9 and TRBJ1-1; D unclear. Trimming cost V 2 bases and J 2 bases, with 10 bases left between them. Germline values: CDR1 SGDLS, CDR2 YYNGEE. The CDR3 consists of 14 residues. CDR3 residues: CASSVGTRNTEAFF. The CDR3 coding sequence is TGTGCCAGCAGCGTGGGCACCCGAAACACTGAAGCTTTCTTT.

The rearrangement uses TRBV29-1 and TRBJ2-7; D gene uncertain. Germline lookup yields CDR1 SQVTM and CDR2 ANQGSEA. CDR3 length: 13 residues. V was pared by 0 bases and J by 2 bases, with 8 bases between. The DNA for the CDR3 is TGCAGCGTTGAAGAACCAGAAACCTACGAGCAGTACTTC. Its translation: CSVEEPETYEQYF.

The chain links TRBV6-1 to TRBJ2-7; D is perhaps TRBD1 (5 bases). The CDR3 has 15 residues. Germline values: CDR1 MNHNS, CDR2 SASEGT. Trimming cost V 3 bases and J 1 base, with 13 bases left between them. CDR3: CASSDFRAGSYEQYF. In nucleotides, the CDR3 is TGTGCCAGCAGTGATTTCAGGGCAGGGTCCTACGAGCAGTACTTC.

V usage is TRBV7-2 and J usage is TRBJ2-3; no reliable D call. The germline V gene has CDR1 SGHTA and CDR2 FQGNSA. The CDR3 covers 15 residues. With 2 bases removed from V and 5 bases from J, the gap between germline ends came to 14 bases. CDR3 amino acids: CASSLTNIGVDTQYF. In DNA form, the CDR3 reads TGTGCCAGCAGCTTAACGAACATCGGAGTAGATACGCAGTATTTT.

This clone was picked up one time. CDR3 protein: CASSYVGVSDGEPFF. The CDR3 DNA reads as TGTGCCAGCAGTTACGTCGGGGTTAGTGATGGAGAACCTTTCTTT. The V and J genes are TRBV6-5 and TRBJ1-1; no reliable D call. The CDR3 consists of 15 residues. Trimming shortened V by 2 bases and J by 12 bases, and 22 bases separated the two germline ends. CDR1 and CDR2 (germline): MNHEY, SVGAGI.

This clone turned up a few times. The V gene is TRBV5-6, the J gene TRBJ1-5, with D possibly being TRBD1 (5 bases). Trimming took off 1 base at V and 6 bases at J, with 11 bases between the two ends. This CDR3 has 14 residues. Germline V CDR1 and CDR2: SGHDT, YYEEEE. CDR3 region: CASSLWDSGQPQHF. CDR3 in DNA: TGTGCCAGCAGCTTGTGGGACTCCGGTCAGCCCCAGCATTTT.

This clone occurred a few times. The chain recombines TRBV7-2 with TRBJ1-3, with D hard to call. This CDR3 comprises 15 residues. Trimming removed 5 bases from V and 2 bases from J, with 13 bases in between. Germline assignment: CDR1 SGHTA and CDR2 FQGNSA. The CDR3 region is CASSKSPSPGNTIYF. For the CDR3, the DNA is TGTGCCAGCAGCAAGAGTCCATCGCCTGGAAACACCATATATTTT. Using reference TRBV7-2 and TRBJ1-3 for the parts outside the CDR3, the full variable domain is GAGVSQSPSNKVTEKGKDVELRCDPISGHTALYWYRQSLGQGLEFLIYFQGNSAPDKSGLPSDRFSAERTGGSVSTLTIQRTQQEDSAVYLCASSKSPSPGNTIYFGEGSWLTVV.